The 25 T cell receptor beta chains below were found in one sample sequenced in a study of CD8 T cells in Susac syndrome. After extraction with the RNeasy kit, roughly 0.5 to 1 ug of the RNA was reverse transcribed using random hexamers. TCRdb called the immunoSEQ multiplex PCR reads again in MiXCR, with one record for every CDR3 protein. The sample shows some 150,000 distinct CDR3 sequences, about 94% of them seen only once. What was sequenced was CD8+ T cells from PBMCs. The receptors were gathered from a human donor with multiple sclerosis.

CDR3 amino acids: CASSQVVNTEAFF. CDR3 nucleotides: TGCGCCAGCAGCCAAGTGGTGAACACTGAAGCTTTCTTT. The genes are TRBV4-1 and TRBJ1-1; D not certain. Germline V gives CDR1 MGHRA, CDR2 YSYEKL. V lost 1 base and J 0 bases, leaving 3 bases between the germline ends. The CDR3 extends over 13 amino acids.

This clonotype was found once. This chain connects TRBV29-1 to TRBJ1-1; D call uncertain. Per germline, CDR1 SQVTM and CDR2 ANQGSEA. The ends were cut back, 7 bases at V and 1 base at J, with 10 bases in the middle. The CDR3 covers 12 residues. This chain's CDR3 is CSERAENTEAFF. The DNA for the CDR3 is TGCAGCGAACGGGCCGAGAACACTGAAGCTTTCTTT. Together with reference TRBV29-1 and TRBJ1-1, the CDR3 gives the full variable domain: SAVISQKPSRDICQRGTSLTIQCQVDSQVTMMFWYRQQPGQSLTLIATANQGSEATYESGFVIDKFPISRPNLTFSTLTVSNMSPEDSSIYLCSERAENTEAFFGQGTRLTVV.

CDR3 DNA: TGTGCCAGCAGTTACTCGGACATGGAGTATGGCTACACCTTC. Translated, it gives CASSYSDMEYGYTF. The chain links TRBV6-5 to TRBJ1-2, with TRBD1 as a possible D gene (5 bases). Germline V gene lookup returns CDR1 MNHEY and CDR2 SVGAGI. The CDR3 consists of 14 residues. V was pared by 0 bases and J by 5 bases, with 10 bases between.

The chain recombines TRBV11-2 with TRBJ2-3; no reliable D call. Germline-derived CDR1 and CDR2 are SGHAT and FQNNGV. The CDR3 totals 16 residues. V lost 1 base, J lost 0 bases, and 11 bases lay in between. The CDR3 here is CASSLVGFLSTDTQYF. The CDR3 DNA reads TGTGCCAGCAGCTTAGTTGGGTTCCTAAGCACAGATACGCAGTATTTT. The variable domain in full, completed from reference TRBV11-2 and TRBJ2-3, reads EAGVAQSPRYKIIEKRQSVAFWCNPISGHATLYWYQQILGQGPKLLIQFQNNGVVDDSQLPKDRFSAERLKGVDSTLKIQPAKLEDSAVYLCASSLVGFLSTDTQYFGPGTRLTVL.

This clonotype has only one observation. This sequence joins TRBV4-1 and TRBJ1-3; a weak D match, TRBD1 (5 bases). This CDR3 has 16 amino acids. The V gene lost 4 bases and the J gene lost 2 bases, with 15 bases spanning the gap. Germline V gene lookup returns CDR1 MGHRA and CDR2 YSYEKL. DNA of the CDR3: TGCGCCAGCAGCCCCCAAGAGCAGGGTGCTGGAAACACCATATATTTT. Translated: CASSPQEQGAGNTIYF.

The CDR3 reads CASSVGQTTNEKLFF. The DNA of the CDR3 is TGTGCCAGCAGCGTGGGACAAACAACTAATGAAAAACTGTTTTTT. The genes are TRBV9 and TRBJ1-4, with a tentative D call TRBD1 (6 bases). V lost 2 bases to trimming and J lost 0 bases, with 8 bases between them. Germline V lookup: CDR1 SGDLS, CDR2 YYNGEE. CDR3 size: 15 residues.

This chain connects TRBV11-1 to TRBJ2-7; D call uncertain. This CDR3 contains 13 residues. Between the trimmed V and J ends, which lost 6 bases and 2 bases, there was a span of 11 bases. In germline, CDR1 is SGHAT, CDR2 FQDESV (reference sequence). The CDR3 DNA sequence: TGTGCCAGCAGTGTCGGTTCCGCCTACGAGCAGTACTTC. Amino acid sequence: CASSVGSAYEQYF.

This chain joins TRBV19 and TRBJ2-5; a weak D match, TRBD2 (6 bases). The CDR3 runs to 13 residues. Germline V lookup: CDR1 LNHDA, CDR2 SQIVND (reference sequence). Trimming stripped 8 bases from V and 7 bases from J, with 17 bases between. The CDR3 loop is CASESGMRGTQYF. CDR3 sequence (DNA): TGTGCCAGTGAGTCGGGGATGCGGGGGACCCAGTACTTC.

The chain combines TRBV29-1 with TRBJ2-7, with D perhaps matching TRBD1 (7 bases). V shed 6 bases and J shed 0 bases, with 21 bases lying between them. Germline CDR1 reads SQVTM; CDR2 reads ANQGSEA. The CDR3 spans 16 residues. This chain's CDR3 is CSVRGGQGGASYEQYF. The CDR3 DNA sequence: TGCAGCGTCCGGGGTGGTCAGGGGGGAGCCTCCTACGAGCAGTACTTC.

CDR3 loop: CSVESGHPTKNPPYYGYTF. The CDR3 nucleotides read TGCAGCGTTGAATCGGGCCACCCCACCAAAAACCCCCCCTATTATGGCTACACCTTC. The rearrangement joins TRBV29-1 to TRBJ1-2, with D hard to call. The germline V and J ends were trimmed by 2 bases and 5 bases, with 30 bases remaining between them. Germline CDR1 and CDR2: SQVTM and ANQGSEA. The CDR3 length is 19 residues.

The gene calls are TRBV29-1 and TRBJ1-1; D not resolved. Germline V gene sequence: CDR1 SQVTM, CDR2 ANQGSEA. The V gene lost 5 bases and the J gene lost 4 bases, with 11 bases spanning the gap. The CDR3 covers 12 residues. The CDR3 DNA reads as TGCAGCGTTACGTTGGGGAGCACTGAAGCTTTCTTT. Translation gives CSVTLGSTEAFF.

The chain links TRBV18 to TRBJ2-5; TRBD1 matches 9 bases. Germline loops: CDR1 KGHSH, CDR2 LQKENI. V lost 5 bases, J lost 2 bases, and 6 bases stayed unmatched. This CDR3 comprises 15 residues. CDR3 nucleotides: TGTGCCAGCTCATGGACAGGGGCTTGGCAAGAGACCCAGTACTTC. This gives the protein CASSWTGAWQETQYF.

The rearrangement joins TRBV27 to TRBJ2-1; 8 bases agree with TRBD1. Germline-derived CDR1 and CDR2 are MNHEY and SMNVEV (reference sequence). V trimming: 7 bases; J trimming: 12 bases; junction bases outside the gene matches: 14. The CDR3 is 14 residues long. This CDR3 is CASTPTGGPSGQFF. The CDR3 DNA follows: TGTGCCAGCACTCCTACAGGGGGTCCCTCCGGGCAGTTCTTC.

The chain couples TRBV6-6 to TRBJ2-7; D gene uncertain. V was pared by 2 bases and J by 2 bases, with 13 bases between. The CDR3 is 15 amino acids. Germline values: CDR1 MNHNY, CDR2 SVGAGI (reference sequence). CDR3 in DNA: TGTGCCAGCAGTTACGGTAGCCGTTCGGCCTACGAGCAGTACTTC. This sequence encodes CASSYGSRSAYEQYF.

The V call is TRBV12-3 or TRBV12-4, the J call TRBJ2-7; 11 bases align to TRBD1. The CDR3 covers 16 residues. With 7 bases clipped from V and 6 bases from J, the junction kept 14 bases outside the gene matches. CDR3 nucleotides: TGTGCCAGCACAGGCCCGGGACAGGGGGGGATTCGCGAGCAGTACTTC. Translated: CASTGPGQGGIREQYF.

V gene TRBV4-1 combines with J gene TRBJ1-4, with D uncertain. The CDR3 runs to 14 residues. Trimming removed 7 bases at V and 4 bases at J, with 13 bases between. Germline lookup yields CDR1 MGHRA and CDR2 YSYEKL. The CDR3 region has the DNA TGCGCCAGCACCGCCATTTTAAGTAATGAAAAACTGTTTTTT. Translated: CASTAILSNEKLFF.

V usage is TRBV12-5 and J usage is TRBJ1-2; D is uncertain. This CDR3 is built from 11 residues. Looked up from germline, CDR1 is LGHNT and CDR2 is FRNRAP. The V gene lost 4 bases and the J gene lost 4 bases, with 4 bases spanning the gap. In nucleotides, the CDR3 is TGTGCTAGTGGTTCCATCTATGGCTACACCTTC. It specifies CASGSIYGYTF.

This chain connects TRBV6-2 or TRBV6-3 to TRBJ2-1, with D perhaps TRBD1 or TRBD2 (5 bases each). The V end was cut by 5 bases, the J end by 0 bases, with 17 bases between. Germline CDR1 and CDR2: MNHEY and SVGEGT. The CDR3 extends over 17 amino acids. CDR3 sequence reads: CASSTPGTRVSYNEQFF. The CDR3 DNA sequence: TGTGCCAGCAGTACCCCCGGGACGAGGGTCTCCTACAATGAGCAGTTCTTC.

This chain links TRBV27 with TRBJ1-1; no clear D gene. Trimming shortened V by 3 bases and J by 4 bases, and 12 bases separated the two germline ends. Germline loops: CDR1 MNHEY, CDR2 SMNVEV (reference sequence). The CDR3 sequence is 14 residues long. The CDR3 nucleotides are TGTGCCAGCAGTTTCGTCGGCGGTAGCACTGAAGCTTTCTTT. It yields the protein CASSFVGGSTEAFF.

The chain recombines TRBV12-5 with TRBJ1-5; D is perhaps TRBD1 (5 bases). Germline loops: CDR1 LGHNT, CDR2 FRNRAP. The ends were cut back, 8 bases at V and 6 bases at J, with 23 bases in the middle. This CDR3 has 16 residues. The CDR3, as DNA: TGTGCTAGTAGGGAGAGGGACGCTGGGCTGGGTCAGCCCCAGCATTTT. It yields the protein CASRERDAGLGQPQHF.

CDR3 in DNA: TGCGCCAGCAGCTTGCGACGCATGAACACTGAAGCTTTCTTT. Protein product: CASSLRRMNTEAFF. This rearrangement joins TRBV5-1 to TRBJ1-1; D is undetermined. The germline CDR1 and CDR2 sequences are SGHRS and YFSETQ. Trimming cost V 1 base and J 0 bases, with 7 bases left between them. CDR3 length: 14 amino acids. Based on the CDR3 plus reference TRBV5-1 and TRBJ1-1, the full variable domain is KAGVTQTPRYLIKTRGQQVTLSCSPISGHRSVSWYQQTPGQGLQFLFEYFSETQRNKGNFPGRFSGRQFSNSRSEMNVSTLELGDSALYLCASSLRRMNTEAFFGQGTRLTVV.

This rearrangement joins TRBV10-3 to TRBJ2-7, with a possible D match to TRBD1 (6 bases). V was cut by 3 bases and J by 1 base, with 7 bases left in between. This CDR3 is built from 13 residues. The germline V gene encodes CDR1 ENHRY and CDR2 SYGVKD. CDR3 sequence: CAISEGQSYEQYF. In nucleotides, the CDR3 is TGTGCCATCAGTGAAGGACAGTCCTACGAGCAGTACTTC.

The chain carries TRBV13 and TRBJ2-2, with 11 bases fitting TRBD2. J lost 4 bases, V lost 0 bases, and 4 bases had no gene match. CDR1 and CDR2 from the germline V gene are PRHDT and FYEKMQ (reference sequence). The length of the CDR3 is 17 residues. Written as DNA, the CDR3 is TGTGCCAGCAGCTTAGGGACTAGCGGGACCTTCACCGGGGAGCTGTTTTTT. Its protein product is CASSLGTSGTFTGELFF.

The V gene is TRBV13, the J gene TRBJ2-1; the D gene could be TRBD1 or TRBD2 (5 bases each). V gave up 3 bases and J gave up 6 bases, with 9 bases separating them. Germline V gene lookup returns CDR1 PRHDT and CDR2 FYEKMQ (reference sequence). The CDR3 runs 13 residues. CDR3 bases: TGTGCCAGCAGCTTCGGGGCTAGCAATGAGCAGTTCTTC. It encodes CASSFGASNEQFF.

The chain joins TRBV6-2 or TRBV6-3 to TRBJ2-1; 7 nucleotides match TRBD2. V shed 6 bases and J 1 base; nucleotides not matched to a gene: 12. CDR3 length: 17 residues. Per the germline V gene, CDR1 is MNHEY and CDR2 is SVGEGT. The CDR3 DNA reads TGTGCCAGCAGCCCGACCAGCGGGATGAATTCCTACAATGAGCAGTTCTTC. Translated, it gives CASSPTSGMNSYNEQFF.